A single sample gave rise to the 25 T cell receptor beta chains below, sequenced in a study of T cell repertoires in cytomegalovirus infection. TCRdb reanalysed the reads using MiXCR and keeps one entry per CDR3 protein. The sample yields hundreds of thousands of distinct CDR3 sequences, over 20% seen once. Specimen: CD8+ T cells from PBMCs. These receptor sequences come from a human donor in good health (CMV status not recorded). Some clones in this sample may be carry-over from other donors' samples.

The V gene is TRBV4-1, the J gene TRBJ2-2; 8 bases match TRBD1. The CDR3 is 17 amino acids. Trimming removed 1 base from V and 4 bases from J; junction bases left unmatched: 8. CDR1 is MGHRA, CDR2 YSYEKL, per germline. The DNA of the CDR3 is TGCGCCAGCAGCCAAGCCTTTCGGACAGGGCCCACCGGGGAGCTGTTTTTT. Translating it yields CASSQAFRTGPTGELFF.

This clonotype has ten or more counts. The chain uses TRBV28 and TRBJ1-5; D perhaps matches TRBD1 (6 bases). The germline V and J ends were trimmed by 7 bases and 4 bases, with 17 bases remaining between them. Germline V CDR1 and CDR2: MDHEN, SYDVKM. CDR3 length equals 15 residues. CDR3 region: CASNWGEGGNQPQHF. Written as DNA, the CDR3 is TGTGCCAGCAACTGGGGGGAAGGGGGTAATCAGCCCCAGCATTTT.

In its sample, this clonotype was seen a few times. This rearrangement joins TRBV5-5 to TRBJ2-1; 12 positions agree with TRBD2. The CDR3 is made up of 17 amino acids. V was pared by 0 bases and J by 4 bases, with 5 bases of the junction left unmatched. Germline CDR1 and CDR2: SGHKS and YYEKEE (reference sequence). The CDR3 DNA is TGTGCCAGCAGCTTGGGAAGGACTAGCGGGGTATACAATGAGCAGTTCTTC. Amino acids: CASSLGRTSGVYNEQFF.

V and J are TRBV18 and TRBJ2-1; 8 bases line up with TRBD2. The V gene's germline CDR1 is KGHSH and CDR2 LQKENI. The V and J ends lost 2 bases and 7 bases, in that order; junction bases with no gene match: 7. This CDR3 comprises 15 residues. The CDR3 spells CASSPGTRALNEQFF. The CDR3 DNA reads as TGTGCCAGCTCACCAGGGACTAGGGCCCTTAATGAGCAGTTCTTC.

The CDR3 region has the DNA TGCAGTGCTAGTGGACCCCTTAGCGGGGGAATTACAGATACGCAGTATTTT. This codes for CSASGPLSGGITDTQYF. The V gene is TRBV20-1, the J gene TRBJ2-3, with TRBD2 matching over 9 bases. Germline V gives CDR1 DFQATT, CDR2 SNEGSKA (reference sequence). The CDR3 covers 17 residues. Germline trimming cut 3 bases from V and 3 bases from J; bases unmatched to any gene: 13.

The sample holds one count of this clonotype. V and J are TRBV12-3 or TRBV12-4 and TRBJ2-1; weak D call: TRBD1 (6 bases). V shed 5 bases and J shed 5 bases, with 13 bases lying between them. This CDR3 is built from 14 residues. CDR3 sequence reads: CASSPGQNHNEQFF. CDR3 sequence (DNA): TGTGCCAGCAGTCCGGGACAAAACCACAATGAGCAGTTCTTC.

In this sample, this clonotype turned up many times. The V gene is TRBV4-1, the J gene TRBJ1-5; D remains ambiguous. The V end lost 0 bases, the J end lost 4 bases, and 4 bases lay between the germline ends. Germline V gene sequence: CDR1 MGHRA, CDR2 YSYEKL. This CDR3 has 13 residues. CDR3 loop: CASSQDRNQPQHF. The CDR3 nucleotides are TGCGCCAGCAGCCAAGATCGGAATCAGCCCCAGCATTTT.

This chain uses TRBV6-5 with TRBJ2-7; 7 nucleotides align to TRBD2. With V trimmed by 7 bases and J by 0 bases, 12 bases remained unmatched. Germline values: CDR1 MNHEY, CDR2 SVGAGI. The CDR3 runs 16 residues. Written as DNA, the CDR3 is TGTGCCAGCATCAAAGACGGGCGGGGGTCCTCCTACGAGCAGTACTTC. Amino acids: CASIKDGRGSSYEQYF.

This chain joins TRBV5-1 and TRBJ2-1, with D hard to call. CDR1 is SGHRS, CDR2 YFSETQ, per germline. The CDR3 is 15 amino acids. The V and J ends lost 3 bases and 0 bases respectively, with 10 bases between them. The CDR3, as DNA: TGCGCCAGCAGCTCCCGTTCGAGCTCCTACAATGAGCAGTTCTTC. It yields the protein CASSSRSSSYNEQFF.

This chain joins TRBV29-1 and TRBJ2-7; TRBD1 agrees at 7 bases. The V gene end was trimmed by 4 bases and the J gene end by 2 bases; junction bases not matched to a gene: 8. In germline, CDR1 is SQVTM, CDR2 ANQGSEA. The CDR3 consists of 14 residues. The CDR3 protein is CSVAKGQPPYEQYF. The DNA of the CDR3 is TGCAGCGTTGCTAAGGGACAGCCACCCTACGAGCAGTACTTC.

The chain couples TRBV6-5 to TRBJ2-7, with D possibly TRBD1 on 6 matching bases. Between the trimmed V and J ends, which lost 1 base and 5 bases, there was a span of 18 bases. Germline loops: CDR1 MNHEY, CDR2 SVGAGI. CDR3 length equals 16 residues. CDR3 amino acids: CASSYFPGHRFDEQYF. The CDR3 DNA is TGTGCCAGCAGTTACTTTCCGGGACACCGCTTTGACGAGCAGTACTTC.

The chain carries TRBV7-2 and TRBJ2-3, with a possible D match to TRBD2 (6 bases). The CDR3 covers 17 residues. Trimming removed 1 base at V and 1 base at J, with 15 bases between. Looked up from germline, CDR1 is SGHTA and CDR2 is FQGNSA. The CDR3 DNA reads TGTGCCAGCAGCTTAGGAGGGAGGCCCCTGGGCACAGATACGCAGTATTTT. This encodes CASSLGGRPLGTDTQYF.

The chain joins TRBV6-6 to TRBJ2-1; 12 nucleotides agree with TRBD2. Germline CDR1 reads MNHNY; CDR2 reads SVGAGI (reference sequence). V trimming: 0 bases; J trimming: 0 bases; junction bases outside the gene matches: 0. The CDR3 is 17 amino acids. CDR3 in amino acids: CASSYSTSGSSYNEQFF. The CDR3 nucleotides are TGTGCCAGCAGTTACTCGACTAGCGGGAGCTCCTACAATGAGCAGTTCTTC.

The rearrangement uses TRBV7-9 and TRBJ1-1, with D hard to call. V lost 7 bases, J lost 3 bases, and 18 bases lay in between. The CDR3 is 15 amino acids. Germline values: CDR1 SEHNR, CDR2 FQNEAQ (reference sequence). The CDR3 here is CASTKPLMGDTEAFF. CDR3 nucleotides: TGTGCCAGCACCAAGCCCCTTATGGGAGACACTGAAGCTTTCTTT.

This clonotype was observed a single time. This chain joins TRBV19 and TRBJ1-5; D call uncertain. Germline V gene lookup returns CDR1 LNHDA and CDR2 SQIVND (reference sequence). The V and J ends lost 5 bases and 11 bases respectively, with 22 bases between them. The CDR3 has 15 amino acids. CDR3 coding DNA: TGTGCCAGTAGTGTAGGAACACCCGCCAATTTGGCCCAGCATTTT. It yields the protein CASSVGTPANLAQHF.

V gene TRBV29-1 combines with J gene TRBJ2-1, with 15 nucleotides matching TRBD2. Losses at the gene ends were 6 bases for V and 4 bases for J; bases not matched to a gene: 10. Per germline, CDR1 SQVTM and CDR2 ANQGSEA. The CDR3 has 17 residues. The CDR3 spells CSVAGTSGGTAYNEQFF. In nucleotides, the CDR3 is TGCAGCGTCGCCGGGACTAGCGGGGGGACCGCATACAATGAGCAGTTCTTC.

There are a few counts of this clonotype. The chain couples TRBV7-9 to TRBJ1-3; D may be TRBD1 (5 bases). Germline values: CDR1 SEHNR, CDR2 FQNEAQ (reference sequence). Trimming removed 6 bases from V and 0 bases from J, with 15 bases in between. This CDR3 contains 16 residues. In DNA, the CDR3 is TGTGCCAGCAGGGGACTCTGGGTGACCTCTGGAAACACCATATATTTT. This encodes CASRGLWVTSGNTIYF.

The chain joins TRBV5-1 to TRBJ1-1, with D unresolved. The CDR3 sequence is 14 residues long. Germline assignment: CDR1 SGHRS and CDR2 YFSETQ. Deletions cut 0 bases from V and 3 bases from J, with 9 bases between. Written as DNA, the CDR3 is TGCGCCAGCAGCTTGGTTAGTCGATACACTGAAGCTTTCTTT. Protein sequence: CASSLVSRYTEAFF. Supplemented by reference TRBV5-1 and TRBJ1-1, the full variable domain reads KAGVTQTPRYLIKTRGQQVTLSCSPISGHRSVSWYQQTPGQGLQFLFEYFSETQRNKGNFPGRFSGRQFSNSRSEMNVSTLELGDSALYLCASSLVSRYTEAFFGQGTRLTVV.

This clonotype has at least ten counts. The CDR3 bases are TGTGCCAGCAGCTTAGGACACGCAGGCCACAATGAGCAGTTCTTC. Protein: CASSLGHAGHNEQFF. The chain carries TRBV7-2 and TRBJ2-1; no clear D gene. CDR3 length equals 15 residues. V was pared by 1 base and J by 5 bases, with 12 bases between. Germline CDR1 reads SGHTA; CDR2 reads FQGNSA.

This clonotype was counted a few times. The chain joins TRBV27 to TRBJ1-4; weak D call: TRBD1 (5 bases). Trimming stripped 3 bases from V and 4 bases from J, with 12 bases between. Germline CDR1 is MNHEY and CDR2 is SMNVEV (reference sequence). This CDR3 has 15 amino acids. CDR3 sequence reads: CASSLGTALNEKLFF. In DNA form, the CDR3 reads TGTGCCAGCAGTTTGGGGACGGCCCTTAATGAAAAACTGTTTTTT.

This clonotype showed up many times. The chain links TRBV6-5 to TRBJ2-7; perhaps D is TRBD1 or TRBD2 (5 bases each). Germline CDR1 reads MNHEY; CDR2 reads SVGAGI. The V end lost 2 bases, the J end lost 2 bases, and 7 bases lay between the germline ends. The CDR3 has 13 residues. Here the CDR3 DNA reads TGTGCCAGCAGTTACGGGACCCCCTACGAGCAGTACTTC. This sequence encodes CASSYGTPYEQYF.

This clonotype appeared many times. J is TRBJ2-7 and V is TRBV11-2; D unresolved. The V gene's germline CDR1 is SGHAT and CDR2 FQNNGV. This CDR3 has 15 amino acids. Trimming stripped 2 bases from V and 0 bases from J, with 11 bases between. This CDR3 is CASSLSGGLSYEQYF. CDR3 sequence (DNA): TGTGCCAGCAGCTTATCCGGTGGGCTCTCCTACGAGCAGTACTTC.

This clonotype has a count of ten or more. The chain uses TRBV6-5 and TRBJ1-3, with unresolved D. V lost 6 bases and J lost 4, with 4 bases in between. The CDR3 is 11 residues long. CDR1 MNHEY and CDR2 SVGAGI come from the germline V gene. DNA of the CDR3: TGTGCCAGCAGCATCGGAAACACCATATATTTT. This gives the protein CASSIGNTIYF.

This clonotype has only a few counts. The J gene is TRBJ1-2, the V gene TRBV14; D gene uncertain. This CDR3 region has 14 residues. CDR1 is SGHDN and CDR2 is FVKESK in the germline V gene. V lost 1 base to trimming and J lost 1 base, with 7 bases between them. CDR3 sequence (DNA): TGTGCCAGCAGCCAAGTGCAAGATAACTATGGCTACACCTTC. Protein sequence: CASSQVQDNYGYTF.

J is TRBJ1-5 and V is TRBV7-6; TRBD1 aligns across 9 bases. Germline V CDR1 and CDR2: SGHVS, FNYEAQ. Trimming at V came to 3 bases and at J to 6 bases, leaving 0 bases not matched to a gene. The CDR3 totals 13 residues. The CDR3, as DNA: TGTGCCAGCAGCTTGACAGGGGGTCAGCCCCAGCATTTT. Encoded protein: CASSLTGGQPQHF.